Reported below is one T cell receptor (beta chain). V was pared by 8 bases and J by 0 bases, with 11 bases between. The CDR3 is made up of 14 amino acids. Germline CDR1 reads MNHEY; CDR2 reads SVGAGI. As to time point: blood 4 weeks post-SBRT, at nephrectomy. As for treatment: 15 Gy SBRT to primary tumor, nephrectomy 4 weeks later. This sample was taken from a study of radiation and T cells in renal cell carcinoma. Libraries were prepared by immunoSEQ multiplex PCR; TCRdb keeps only in-frame clonotypes and omits some of them. Of fewer than 80,000 clones in the sample, 75% to 90% were seen once. The rearrangement links TRBV6-5 to TRBJ2-1; D not certain. Sample: blood, taken from a patient whose treatment included radiotherapy and nephrectomy. This clonotype was obtained from a woman aged 55-69 years with renal cell carcinoma. CDR3 DNA: TGTGCCAGCCGCGAACTGAGCTCCTACAATGAGCAGTTCTTC. It translates to CASRELSSYNEQFF.